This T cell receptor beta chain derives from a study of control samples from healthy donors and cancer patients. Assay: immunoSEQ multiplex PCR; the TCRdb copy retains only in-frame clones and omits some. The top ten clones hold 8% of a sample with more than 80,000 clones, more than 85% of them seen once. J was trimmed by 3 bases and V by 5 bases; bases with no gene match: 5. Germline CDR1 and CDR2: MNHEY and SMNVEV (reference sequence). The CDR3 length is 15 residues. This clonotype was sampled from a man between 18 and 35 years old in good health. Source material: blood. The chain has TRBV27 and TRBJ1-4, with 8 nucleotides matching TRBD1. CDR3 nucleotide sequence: TGTGCCAGCAGTCGCCGGGACAGGCCTAATGAAAAACTGTTTTTT. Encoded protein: CASSRRDRPNEKLFF.